The entry below describes one TCR beta chain. The CDR3 totals 13 residues. CDR1 is SGHRS and CDR2 is YFSETQ in the germline V gene. V was clipped by 1 base and J by 7 bases, with 8 bases between them. The record originates from a study of cytomegalovirus exposure and HLA in healthy donors. PCR employed 60 Vbeta and 13 Jbeta primers. Here immunoSEQ multiplex PCR was the method, and the copy in TCRdb shows in-frame clones only, minus some. The data show about 130,000 clones, around 85% seen once. The sample comprised PBMCs. This receptor was obtained from a boy between 5 and 17 years old in good health and CMV-seronegative. The gene calls are TRBV5-1 and TRBJ1-4, with a possible D match to TRBD1 (5 bases). The CDR3 reads CASSLMQGEKLFF. CDR3 coding DNA: TGCGCCAGCAGCTTGATGCAGGGTGAAAAACTGTTTTTT.